The T cell receptor beta chain under discussion was sequenced for a study of OX40 agonist ivuxolimab in advanced cancers. Study-level background: The costimulatory receptor OX40 (CD134) was targeted by ivuxolimab, a fully human IgG2 agonistic monoclonal antibody. Intravenous ivuxolimab was administered to patients every 2 weeks at six dose levels: 0.01, 0.1, 0.3, 1.5, 3 and 10 mg/kg. Of the 50 to 55 patients in dose escalation, some 20 had hepatocellular carcinoma, about 15 had melanoma, 9 had renal cell carcinoma and 9 had head and neck cancer. In the dose-escalation cohort, approximately 80% of patients were male, and the mean age was 60 years with a range of 23 to 79. Prior anti-PD-1, anti-PD-L1 or anti-CTLA-4 therapy was permitted, and roughly two fifths of dose-escalation patients had received checkpoint inhibitors. Partial responses occurred in three dose-escalation patients, of whom one had hepatocellular carcinoma and two had cutaneous melanoma. The point of sequencing TCRbeta in the periphery was to test whether ivuxolimab changed TCR sequence diversity and drove clonal T-cell expansion. The monotherapy dose-escalation portion (N of about 50 patients) of the phase I ivuxolimab trial is reported in the paper. Results and caveats for the whole study, not just this receptor: After ivuxolimab, expanded clones were on average more numerous among CD8+ T cells than among CD4+ T cells. At doses of 0.1 to 3.0 mg/kg, clonal expansion of both CD4+ and CD8+ blood T cells was observed from baseline to week 6. Low levels of normalized T-cell clonal expansion were also seen in some patients who did not respond. In the 0.1-3.0 mg/kg groups, partial responders had among the lowest normalized peripheral clonal expansion, particularly in CD8+ T cells. The antigen specificity of the clonally expanded peripheral T cells was not determined.

To sequence the TCRbeta CDR3 region, genomic DNA was isolated from the sorted cells. The immunoSEQ Assay was used to sequence the TCRbeta CDR3 regions. TCRdb took over this immuneACCESS table, retaining in-frame rearrangements with V and J assigned. Such tables are incomplete; in checked studies, under half of the missing clones stem from an unresolved V gene, and the remainder is unexplained. The sample table holds about 60,000 clones, of which 91% were seen once. The ten largest clones take up roughly 13% of the sample. In its sample, this clone was seen once. What antigen it recognizes has not been identified. There are no base qualities to consult, and no much larger clone falls within one base. The trial excluded patients who had a history of autoimmune disease or who were on systemic immunosuppression. Peripheral blood for TCR sequencing was collected from all dose cohorts at baseline, on cycle 4 day 1, and on cycle 7 day 1. The samples were drawn from a first-in-human, open-label, multicenter phase I dose-escalation trial of ivuxolimab. Adults with locally advanced or metastatic melanoma, renal cell carcinoma, hepatocellular carcinoma or head and neck squamous cell carcinoma were enrolled in the trial. Before TCR sequencing, CD4+ and CD8+ T cells were separately sorted from peripheral blood.

V is pared back by 5 bases and J by 7 bases, with 27 bases lying between the germline termini. The CDR3 measures 17 amino acids from cysteine to phenylalanine. Just the 51-base CDR3 DNA is kept, in frame starting at base 1. The CDR1 and CDR2 encoded by the germline V gene are MDHEN and SYDVKM. The sequence is built from TRBV28 and TRBJ2-7; the D gene is perhaps TRBD2, on 6 matching bases. The sequence derives from an adult with an advanced solid tumor such as melanoma, head and neck, liver or kidney cancer. The specimen was CD4+ or CD8+ T cells sorted from blood, collected in a trial of the OX40 agonist ivuxolimab. CDR3 region: CASSASRDPTTRGEQYF. The base sequence is TGTGCCAGCAGTGCTTCGCGGGACCCCACGACTAGAGGGGAGCAGTACTTC. The CDR3 plus the reference TRBV28 and TRBJ2-7 genes for the other parts give the full variable domain: DVKVTQSSRYLVKRTGEKVFLECVQDMDHENMFWYRQDPGLGLRLIYFSYDVKMKEKGDIPEGYSVSREKKERFSLILESASTNQTSMYLCASSASRDPTTRGEQYFGPGTRLTVT.